This T cell receptor (beta chain) was captured by sequencing in a study of blood T cell repertoires in COVID-19. As for the study in general: Samples taken during acute and convalescent COVID-19 were collected in the United States, Italy and Spain.

The CDR3 runs 13 residues. V was pared by 5 bases and J by 9 bases, with 16 bases between. In germline, CDR1 is SGHTA, CDR2 FQGNSA. The repertoire was sequenced with immunoSEQ multiplex PCR; TCRdb's copy has only in-frame clones and lacks some. Of 100,000 or so clones listed, approximately 78% are singletons. This clonotype was sampled from a human donor in a cohort sampled during active COVID-19. The J gene is TRBJ2-5, the V gene TRBV7-2, with a tentative D call TRBD1 (5 bases). The source material was peripheral blood. The CDR3 loop reads CASSDRHQGSQYF. The DNA of the CDR3 is TGTGCCAGCAGCGACCGCCATCAGGGTTCCCAGTACTTC.